The 21 T cell receptor beta chains below all came from one sample that was sequenced in a study of OX40 agonist ivuxolimab in advanced cancers. TCRdb's table, derived via immunoSEQ multiplex PCR, lists solely in-frame clones and lacks some. The top ten hold over 6.5% of the sample, which has some 13,000 clones, 80% to 90% seen once. Specimen: CD4+ or CD8+ T cells sorted from blood, collected in a trial of the OX40 agonist ivuxolimab. The source is an adult with an advanced solid tumor such as melanoma, head and neck, liver or kidney cancer.

The chain recombines TRBV29-1 with TRBJ2-7, with D perhaps matching TRBD1 (6 bases). V gave up 6 bases and J gave up 3 bases, with 9 bases separating them. The CDR3 consists of 11 residues. Germline CDR1 and CDR2: SQVTM and ANQGSEA. The CDR3 DNA is TGCAGCGTGTCACAGGGCTACGAGCAGTACTTC. The encoded protein is CSVSQGYEQYF.

CDR3 sequence (DNA): TGTGCCAGCAGCCCCCGATTAGCTTTGAACAATGAGCAGTTCTTC. Translating it yields CASSPRLALNNEQFF. The V gene is TRBV4-2, the J gene TRBJ2-1; no definite D call. The CDR3 is 15 residues long. The germline gives CDR1 LGHNA, CDR2 YNFKEQ. V lost 4 bases, J lost 5 bases, and 15 bases lay in between.

The chain carries TRBV11-2 and TRBJ2-5; D is unresolved. Per the germline V gene, CDR1 is SGHAT and CDR2 is FQNNGV. The CDR3 covers 15 residues. V was shortened by 3 bases and J by 5 bases, with 16 bases between the two germline ends. The CDR3 region is CASSFLSPVGETQYF. In DNA form, the CDR3 reads TGTGCCAGCAGCTTTCTTAGCCCCGTCGGTGAGACCCAGTACTTC.

The chain combines TRBV18 with TRBJ2-3; unclear D gene. CDR1 and CDR2 (germline): KGHSH, LQKENI. CDR3 length equals 18 residues. V was cut by 2 bases and J by 0 bases, with 18 bases left in between. As DNA, the CDR3 is TGTGCCAGCTCACCAACCAGATTGCAGAGACAAAGCACAGATACGCAGTATTTT. Translated: CASSPTRLQRQSTDTQYF.

The V and J genes are TRBV4-1 and TRBJ1-3; D gene uncertain. The CDR3 loop spans 15 amino acids. Trimming took off 5 bases at V and 0 bases at J, with 11 bases between the two ends. The germline gives CDR1 MGHRA, CDR2 YSYEKL. This CDR3 is CASSGTRASGNTIYF. The CDR3 region has the DNA TGCGCCAGCAGCGGTACCAGAGCCTCTGGAAACACCATATATTTT.

This clone was seen only a few times. The V call is TRBV7-3, the J call TRBJ1-1; D is uncertain. This CDR3 region has 13 residues. V was cut by 2 bases and J by 4 bases, with 8 bases left in between. Germline CDR1 reads SGHTA; CDR2 reads FQGTGA. The CDR3 DNA reads TGTGCCAGCAGCTTATGGGCAGGCACTGAAGCTTTCTTT. Translating it yields CASSLWAGTEAFF.

This chain connects TRBV7-9 to TRBJ1-2, with D unclear. Germline values: CDR1 SEHNR, CDR2 FQNEAQ (reference sequence). Trimming removed 2 bases from V and 8 bases from J, with 15 bases in between. The CDR3 is 14 amino acids. For the CDR3, the DNA is TGTGCCAGCAGCTTATTCCCCCCGGTTCAGGGCTACACCTTC. It is translated as CASSLFPPVQGYTF.

This clone was recorded only once. The chain links TRBV6-1 to TRBJ1-2, with a tentative D call TRBD1 (5 bases). V lost 3 bases and J lost 8, with 19 bases in between. The CDR3 spans 15 residues. Germline CDR1 reads MNHNS; CDR2 reads SASEGT. The CDR3 DNA follows: TGTGCCAGCAGTGAGATATCTTTGGGACGCATGGGCTACACCTTC. Its translation is CASSEISLGRMGYTF.

The chain combines TRBV7-2 with TRBJ1-2, with D perhaps matching TRBD1 (6 bases). There are 16 residues in the CDR3. Deletions cut 2 bases from V and 3 bases from J, with 16 bases between. The germline V gene encodes CDR1 SGHTA and CDR2 FQGNSA. The CDR3 sequence is CASSLYSGGGDYGYTF. CDR3 DNA sequence: TGTGCCAGCAGCTTATATTCGGGGGGCGGCGACTATGGCTACACCTTC.

The V and J genes are TRBV2 and TRBJ2-1; a weak D match, TRBD2 (6 bases). Per germline, CDR1 SNHLY and CDR2 FYNNEI. Trimming shortened V by 7 bases and J by 9 bases, and 19 bases separated the two germline ends. The CDR3 loop spans 14 amino acids. Written as DNA, the CDR3 is TGTGCCAGCAATTCGGTTCCGGAGGGTGCTGAGCAGTTCTTC. It encodes CASNSVPEGAEQFF.

This clone was seen just once. The J gene is TRBJ2-7, the V gene TRBV7-8; the D gene is possibly TRBD2 (6 bases). With 0 bases removed from V and 3 bases from J, the gap between germline ends came to 9 bases. This CDR3 contains 14 residues. The V gene's germline CDR1 is SGHVS and CDR2 FQNEAQ. The CDR3 reads CASSLARGSYEQYF. CDR3 DNA sequence: TGTGCCAGCAGCTTAGCTCGGGGGAGCTACGAGCAGTACTTC.

Only one count was recorded for this clone. The chain uses TRBV5-1 and TRBJ2-7; a possible D gene is TRBD1 (6 bases). There are 12 residues in the CDR3. Germline CDR1 SGHRS, CDR2 YFSETQ. V lost 5 bases and J lost 0, with 6 bases in between. In nucleotides, the CDR3 is TGCGCCAGCAGGGACAGCTCCTACGAGCAGTACTTC. Encoded protein: CASRDSSYEQYF.

The rearrangement joins TRBV21-1 to TRBJ1-1. TRBV21-1 is assigned pseudogene status. The CDR3 covers 14 residues. The CDR3 loop reads CASSKALRYTEAFF. The CDR3 DNA is TGTGCCAGCAGCAAAGCGCTCCGTTACACTGAAGCTTTCTTT.

The chain links TRBV7-2 to TRBJ2-4, with TRBD1 matching over 8 bases. Trimming took 5 bases from V and 2 from J; bases not matched to a gene: 5. Germline CDR1 reads SGHTA; CDR2 reads FQGNSA. This CDR3 contains 15 residues. CDR3 loop: CASSPGQGSKNIQYF. The CDR3 DNA reads TGTGCCAGCAGCCCTGGACAGGGTTCCAAAAACATTCAGTACTTC. The complete variable domain, with remaining parts taken from reference TRBV7-2 and TRBJ2-4, reads GAGVSQSPSNKVTEKGKDVELRCDPISGHTALYWYRQSLGQGLEFLIYFQGNSAPDKSGLPSDRFSAERTGGSVSTLTIQRTQQEDSAVYLCASSPGQGSKNIQYFGAGTRLSVL.

The chain employs TRBV5-5 and TRBJ1-2; D is undetermined. The germline V gene has CDR1 SGHKS and CDR2 YYEKEE (reference sequence). Trimming cost V 0 bases and J 4 bases, with 10 bases left between them. The CDR3 spans 14 residues. This CDR3 reads CASSLAPSSYGYTF. The DNA for the CDR3 is TGTGCCAGCAGCTTGGCCCCATCTAGCTATGGCTACACCTTC.

CDR3 coding DNA: TGTGCCAGCAGCGGACAGGGAAAGGACGAAAAACTGTTTTTT. Residues: CASSGQGKDEKLFF. The genes are TRBV5-4 and TRBJ1-4; 8 nucleotides match TRBD1. CDR1 is SGHNT and CDR2 is YYREEE in the germline V gene (reference sequence). This CDR3 has 14 amino acids. The ends lost 4 bases at V and 8 bases at J; junction bases unmatched: 7.

This clone was detected only once. The rearrangement uses TRBV10-1 and TRBJ2-7, with a tentative D call TRBD2 (6 bases). In germline, CDR1 is WNHNN, CDR2 SYGVQD (reference sequence). The CDR3 length is 14 residues. Deletions cut 4 bases from V and 0 bases from J, with 10 bases between. This CDR3 is CASSGGVCSYEQYF. The CDR3 DNA sequence: TGCGCCAGCAGTGGGGGGGTATGCTCCTACGAGCAGTACTTC.

The J gene is TRBJ1-2, the V gene TRBV11-2; possible D gene TRBD1, 6 bases. This CDR3 is built from 15 residues. CDR1 and CDR2 from the germline V gene are SGHAT and FQNNGV. The V end lost 6 bases, the J end lost 3 bases, and 17 bases lay between the germline ends. CDR3 residues: CASRPTGTRDYGYTF. The CDR3 region has the DNA TGTGCCAGCAGGCCTACAGGGACAAGGGACTATGGCTACACCTTC.

The chain is built from TRBV7-2 and TRBJ2-5; D not certain. This CDR3 spans 15 amino acids. Trimming shortened V by 1 base and J by 3 bases, and 12 bases separated the two germline ends. The V gene's germline CDR1 is SGHTA and CDR2 FQGNSA. CDR3 sequence (DNA): TGTGCCAGCAGCTTAGTGGGAACATCGAAAGAGACCCAGTACTTC. Protein: CASSLVGTSKETQYF.

This clone was counted once. V usage is TRBV11-2 and J usage is TRBJ2-3; tentative D call: TRBD1 (5 bases). V was trimmed by 7 bases and J by 9 bases, leaving 11 bases between them. The germline V gene has CDR1 SGHAT and CDR2 FQNNGV. This CDR3 is built from 11 residues. The CDR3 sequence: CASTAAGTQYF. CDR3 coding DNA: TGTGCCAGCACCGCCGCAGGGACGCAGTATTTT.

The rearrangement joins TRBV11-2 to TRBJ2-2; maybe TRBD1 (6 bases). Trimming cost V 8 bases and J 5 bases, with 12 bases left between them. This CDR3 spans 13 amino acids. CDR1 is SGHAT and CDR2 is FQNNGV in the germline V gene. The CDR3 loop is CASGTGWTGELFF. The DNA for the CDR3 is TGTGCCAGCGGAACAGGGTGGACCGGGGAGCTGTTTTTT.